This note documents a single TCR beta chain sequence. This clone's antigen is unknown. The input lacks base qualities; no much larger clone sits a single base away. The immunoSEQ Assay, a bias-controlled multiplex PCR, was used to amplify TCRbeta CDR3 regions from genomic DNA. In the paper's pipeline: The number of nucleated cells in each sample was estimated from the amplification of reference gene primers within the assay. To quantify the absolute abundance of each unique TCRbeta CDR3 rearrangement, sequence reads were collapsed and filtered. For each sample, productive Simpson clonality was calculated by taking the square root of Simpson's diversity index across productive rearrangements. TCRdb mirrors the immuneACCESS table, restricted to in-frame sequences. Some clones are absent from its copies; in checked studies, under half trace to an unresolved V gene, and the reason for the others is unknown. That table is the source of V, J and clone size, and D and trimming were worked out from the DNA. For this sample the table gives fewer than 50,000 clones, of which around 85% were detected only once. Roughly 5% of the sample rests with the top ten.

This specimen belongs to a study of blood T cell repertoires in COVID-19 (dated by TCRdb to about 2020). About the study as a whole: Collaborator samples came from the United States, Italy and Spain and covered acute and convalescent phases of COVID-19. The repertoires were released in a freely available public database intended as a resource for research on the immune response to SARS-CoV-2. Where available, HLA class I and class II types were obtained from metadata supplied by the sample provider rather than from assay-based typing. Subjects who had been exposed to COVID-19, were actively infected with it, or had recovered from it provided the deeply sampled blood TCRbeta repertoires that made up the dataset. The material from the prospective study consisted of cDNA or gDNA derived from T cells, B-cell-depleted T cells, or PBMCs. The sample metadata nearly always contained a de-identified subject ID, COVID-19 status, age in years and sex. The samples were drawn from the first 160 participants of the ongoing ImmuneRACE study and from 950 to 1,500 subjects provided by 6 global collaborators. General conclusions and limits of the study: The amount of clinical and demographic metadata varied by source and participant and was provided uncurated.

The collaborating institutions used their own protocols to collect whole blood in K2EDTA tubes. For TCRbeta analysis, collaborator samples were shipped as frozen whole blood, as isolated PBMCs, or as DNA extracted from either sample type. The germline V gene provides CDR1 MNHNS and CDR2 SASEGT. Trimming removed 4 bases from V and 7 bases from J, leaving 19 bases between the germline ends. The CDR3 covers 16 residues, taking in both the cysteine and the phenylalanine. Only the CDR3 region is kept as DNA, spanning 48 bases read in frame from base 1. In this chain, TRBV6-1 is recombined with TRBJ2-2; TRBD1 could be the D gene, as 5 bases match. This TCR was sampled from a man aged 45-65 years with active COVID-19. Sequencing used peripheral blood. The DNA reads as follows: TGTGCCAGCAGTGCGACTGTGGCAGGGTTTTTCGGGGAGCTGTTTTTT. Its translation reads: CASSATVAGFFGELFF.